These T cell receptor beta chains were read from a single sample in a study of T cell repertoires in cytomegalovirus infection. These receptors lack a known antigen. Each CDR3 protein gets one entry after TCRdb re-called the reads with MiXCR. The sample contains 70,000 to 95,000 distinct CDR3 sequences, 25% to 30% of which appear only once. Material: CD8+ T cells from cultured PBMCs, obtained from culture after CMV antigen stimulation. The receptors come from a human donor in good health (CMV status not recorded). Some clones in this sample may be carry-over from other donors' samples. Both conserved end residues are trimmed from each CDR3.

TRBJ1-3,TRBV19,ASSAMGRASGNTIY
TRBJ2-1,TRBV19,ASSITGGLYNEQF
TRBJ2-7,TRBV18,ASSPDSDRVYEQY
TRBJ2-5,TRBV12-3/TRBV12-4,ASSPSGKAQETQY
TRBJ2-5,TRBV7-9,ASSLVHPSGNQETQY
TRBJ1-2,TRBV28,ASSLSSRRSNYGYT
TRBJ1-1,TRBV7-9,ASSGELRNTEAF
TRBJ2-3,TRBV3-1,ASSQGSGGAKDTQY
TRBJ1-1,TRBV27,ASSLSSRVEAF
TRBJ1-6,TRBV7-6,ASSLSGGSPLH
TRBJ2-5,TRBV12-5,ASATGVSTETQY
TRBJ1-5,TRBV6-4,ASSERVNQPQH
TRBJ2-5,TRBV2,ASSEALTGQETQY
TRBJ1-1,TRBV12-3/TRBV12-4,ASSSPGGRAF
TRBJ2-1,TRBV28,ASSSPPDRAQNEQF
TRBJ1-2,TRBV4-1,ASSQEGRASGYT
TRBJ1-2,TRBV4-1,ASSQILQGEEDGYT
TRBJ2-1,TRBV7-9,ASSPGSPEQF
TRBJ2-7,TRBV7-2,ASSSPVDFSSYEQY
TRBJ2-3,TRBV5-1,ASTLTESTDTQY
TRBJ2-7,TRBV7-9,ASTGQGAGEQY
TRBJ1-1,TRBV27,ASSPGRLNTEAF
TRBJ1-6,TRBV19,ASSLGQGGNSPLH
TRBJ2-7,TRBV19,ASSIVGSDISYEQY
TRBJ2-7,TRBV7-8,ASSFGLAEYEQY
TRBJ2-2,TRBV11-2,ASSLGLDNTGELF
TRBJ1-1,TRBV7-2,ASRDTANTEAF
TRBJ1-1,TRBV5-4,ASRTPQSLVAEAF
TRBJ2-3,TRBV12-3/TRBV12-4,ASSVTDTQY
TRBJ2-7,TRBV30,AWTPPVQRQGVYEQY
TRBJ1-2,TRBV5-4,ASSPGGSYYGYT